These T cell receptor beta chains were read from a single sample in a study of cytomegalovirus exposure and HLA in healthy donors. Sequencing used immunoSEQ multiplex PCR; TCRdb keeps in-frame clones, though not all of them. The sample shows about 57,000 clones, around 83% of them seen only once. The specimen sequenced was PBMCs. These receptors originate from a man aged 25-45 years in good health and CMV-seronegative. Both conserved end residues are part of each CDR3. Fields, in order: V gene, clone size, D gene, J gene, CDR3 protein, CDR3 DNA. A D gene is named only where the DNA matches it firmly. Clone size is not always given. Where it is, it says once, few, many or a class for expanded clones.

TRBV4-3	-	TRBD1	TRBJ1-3	CASSQGTGSGNTIYF	TGCGCCAGCAGCCAGGGGACAGGCTCTGGAAACACCATATATTTT
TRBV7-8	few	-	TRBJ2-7	CASSIHQGVGYEQYF	TGTGCCAGCAGCATCCATCAAGGGGTAGGGTACGAGCAGTACTTC
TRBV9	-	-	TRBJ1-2	CASSLGTTGPWIGYTF	TGTGCCAGCAGCCTCGGGACAACGGGGCCGTGGATAGGCTACACCTTC
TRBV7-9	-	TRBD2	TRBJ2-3	CASSFAGLAGGFFTDTQYF	TGTGCCAGCAGCTTCGCAGGACTAGCGGGGGGATTCTTCACAGATACGCAGTATTTT
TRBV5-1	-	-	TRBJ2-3	CASSHPGLPGTDTQYF	TGCGCCAGCAGCCATCCGGGACTCCCGGGGACAGATACGCAGTATTTT
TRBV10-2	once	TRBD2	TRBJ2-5	CATGTSGSEETQYF	TGCGCCACCGGGACTAGCGGGAGCGAAGAGACCCAGTACTTC
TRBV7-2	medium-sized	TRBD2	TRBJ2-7	CASSLGVTKAGEIYEQYF	TGTGCCAGCAGCTTAGGGGTGACTAAGGCGGGAGAGATCTACGAGCAGTACTTC
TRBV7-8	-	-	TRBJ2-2	CASSLSSSGNSNTGELFF	TGTGCCAGCAGCTTATCGAGTAGCGGCAATTCGAACACCGGGGAGCTGTTTTTT
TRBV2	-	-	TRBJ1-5	CASSRGSRGNQPQHF	TGTGCCAGCAGTCGGGGATCTAGGGGCAATCAGCCCCAGCATTTT
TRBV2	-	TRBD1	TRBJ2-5	CASRALTGVEETQYF	TGTGCCAGCAGGGCTCTTACAGGGGTGGAAGAGACCCAGTACTTC
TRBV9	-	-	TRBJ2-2	CASSQVANTGELFF	TGTGCCAGCAGCCAGGTCGCGAACACCGGGGAGCTGTTTTTT
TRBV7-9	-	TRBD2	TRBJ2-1	CASSPGLATLEQFF	TGTGCCAGCAGCCCGGGACTAGCGACGCTGGAGCAGTTCTTC
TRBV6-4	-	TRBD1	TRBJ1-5	CAGDRSSLNSNQPQHF	TGTGCCGGGGACAGGTCTTCACTTAATAGCAATCAGCCCCAGCATTTT
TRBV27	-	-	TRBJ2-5	CASSSTGPQETQYF	TGTGCCAGCAGCTCGACAGGACCCCAAGAGACCCAGTACTTC
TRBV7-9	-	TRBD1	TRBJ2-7	CASSLHPGTGTYEQYF	TGTGCCAGCAGCCTACACCCGGGGACAGGTACCTACGAGCAGTACTTC
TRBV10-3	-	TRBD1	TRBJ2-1	CAISERAETGDEQFF	TGTGCCATCAGTGAGAGGGCGGAGACAGGGGACGAGCAGTTCTTC
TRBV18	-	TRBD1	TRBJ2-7	CASSSDRGYEQYF	TGTGCCAGCTCTTCGGACAGGGGCTACGAGCAGTACTTC
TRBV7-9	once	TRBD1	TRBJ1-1	CASSLGAGGGNTEAFF	TGTGCCAGCAGCTTAGGAGCAGGGGGCGGAAACACTGAAGCTTTCTTT
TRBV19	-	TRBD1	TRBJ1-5	CASSIRDSLNQPQHF	TGTGCCAGTAGTATTAGGGACAGCCTTAATCAGCCCCAGCATTTT
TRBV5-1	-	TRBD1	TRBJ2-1	CASSPGQGKNEQFF	TGCGCCAGCAGCCCAGGACAGGGGAAGAATGAGCAGTTCTTC
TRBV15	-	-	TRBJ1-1	CATSREEGHPMGEAFF	TGTGCCACCAGCAGAGAGGAAGGACACCCGATGGGTGAAGCTTTCTTT
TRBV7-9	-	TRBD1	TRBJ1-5	CASSRQGQPQHF	TGTGCCAGCAGTCGACAGGGTCAGCCCCAGCATTTT
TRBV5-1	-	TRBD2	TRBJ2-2	CASSPGLAGNTGELFF	TGCGCCAGCAGCCCCGGACTAGCGGGGAACACCGGGGAGCTGTTTTTT
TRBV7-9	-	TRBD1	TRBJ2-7	CSSSLAHRGIPTYEQYF	TGTTCCAGCAGCTTAGCACACAGGGGAATCCCGACCTACGAGCAGTACTTC
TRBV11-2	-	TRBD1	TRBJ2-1	CASSLAPTQGGVYNEQFF	TGTGCCAGCAGCTTAGCCCCCACACAAGGGGGCGTCTACAATGAGCAGTTCTTC
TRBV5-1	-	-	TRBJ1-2	CASSLGSESNYGYTF	TGCGCCAGCAGCTTGGGGAGTGAATCTAACTATGGCTACACCTTC
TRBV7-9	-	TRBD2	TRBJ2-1	CSSSSELAGDYNEQFF	TGTTCCAGCAGCTCAGAACTAGCGGGGGACTACAATGAGCAGTTCTTC
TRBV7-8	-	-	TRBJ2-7	CASQQGAAYEQYF	TGTGCCTCCCAGCAAGGGGCGGCCTACGAGCAGTACTTC
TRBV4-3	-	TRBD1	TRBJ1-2	CASSQGGQGSAYGYTF	TGCGCCAGCAGCCAGGGGGGACAGGGGTCCGCCTATGGCTACACCTTC
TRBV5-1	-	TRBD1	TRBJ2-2	CASSLEGQGTGELFF	TGCGCCAGCAGCTTGGAAGGACAGGGGACCGGGGAGCTGTTTTTT
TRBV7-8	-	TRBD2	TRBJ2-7	CASSIRTSLAYEQYF	TGTGCCAGCAGCATACGGACTAGTCTCGCCTACGAGCAGTACTTC
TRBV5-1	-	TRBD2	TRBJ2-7	CASTPLAGSYGEQYF	TGCGCCAGCACGCCACTAGCGGGGTCCTATGGAGAGCAGTACTTC
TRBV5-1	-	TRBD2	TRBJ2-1	CASSLGLAGGLGEQFF	TGCGCCAGCAGCTTGGGGCTAGCGGGAGGTTTAGGTGAGCAGTTCTTC
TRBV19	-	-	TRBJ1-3	CASNEFPGNTIYF	TGTGCCAGTAACGAGTTCCCTGGAAACACCATATATTTT
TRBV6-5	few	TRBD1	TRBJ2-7	CASSTGQASYEQYF	TGTGCCAGCAGTACGGGACAGGCCTCCTACGAGCAGTACTTC
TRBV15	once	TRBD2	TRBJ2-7	CATSMGTSGTYEQYF	TGTGCCACCAGCATGGGGACTAGCGGGACCTACGAGCAGTACTTC